The TCR beta chain under discussion was sequenced for a study of cytomegalovirus exposure and HLA in healthy donors. The PCR was carried out with 60 Vbeta primers and 13 Jbeta primers. The protocol was immunoSEQ multiplex PCR, while the TCRdb copy is restricted to in-frame clones and leaves out a portion. The sample lists about 190,000 clones, roughly 83% occurring once. Germline assignment: CDR1 SEHNR and CDR2 FQNEAQ (reference sequence). The CDR3 extends over 14 amino acids. With 6 bases removed from V and 8 bases from J, the gap between germline ends came to 16 bases. The chain links TRBV7-9 to TRBJ1-4; D not resolved. Material for sequencing was PBMCs. The origin of this receptor is a boy aged 5-17 years in good health and CMV-seronegative. This chain's CDR3 is CASSLSGVLEKLFF. DNA of the CDR3: TGTGCCAGCAGTCTATCCGGGGTTCTAGAAAAACTGTTTTTT.